This TCR beta chain is from a study of immune heterogeneity within non-small cell lung tumors listed by TCRdb under 2018. At the level of the whole study: By histology, the tumors included roughly 11 non-squamous carcinomas, a few squamous cell carcinomas and 1 tumor not otherwise specified. For mutant peptides 8 to 11 amino acids long, netMHCpan-3.0 predicted neoantigen binding to the HLA alleles of each patient. TCR repertoires were analyzed from about 60 tumor loci of approximately 15 patients, whereas transcriptome data were available for only roughly 43 loci from eleven to twelve patients. The study combined whole-exome sequencing, RNA-seq and TCR beta repertoire sequencing of multiple spatially distinct regions from each NSCLC tumor to examine intratumoral immune heterogeneity.

Genomic DNA was extracted from bulk tumor tissue and used as the TCR template, and roughly 560 ng gDNA was amplified per sample. During surgery, several biopsies were collected from each primary tumor and placed as far from one another as possible within the tumor mass. The study cohort was described as untreated, and patients were newly diagnosed NSCLC cases undergoing curative surgery. The samples came from approximately 14 patients with newly diagnosed non-small cell lung cancer who were having surgery intended to be curative. The resected tumor masses were reviewed by two independent pathologists. Only high-quality DNA and RNA samples were carried forward to sequencing. The CDR3 spans 15 residues, from the cysteine through the phenylalanine. The sequence is cut down to CDR3 DNA, 45 bases in frame from base 1. The germline V gene yields ENHRY for CDR1 and SYGVKD for CDR2. V is cut by 7 bases and J by 0 bases, and the space between the germline ends is 12 bases.

The TCR beta CDR3 region was amplified with a multiplex PCR system whose first round ran for approximately 10 cycles using 32 V-gene forward primers and 13 J-gene reverse primers. The first PCR round used a QIAGEN Multiplex PCR Kit, and the primer sequences were filed in Chinese patent CN105087789A. In a second PCR round, Illumina universal primers were added with the Phusion High-Fidelity PCR Kit. Sequencing of the TCR libraries was done on the Illumina HiSeq X Ten platform in paired-end mode with a 151 bp read length. For the original study's pipeline: Reads without multiplex PCR primers were removed using Cutadapt, read pairs were merged using PEAR, and CDR3 regions were called using MiXCR with default settings. Repertoire diversity was assessed by Shannon entropy, and clonality was calculated as one minus the Shannon entropy divided by the ln of the count of productive unique sequences. Clonotypes present at frequencies of at least 0.5% were defined as dominant or high-frequency T-cell clones. Using fastp at Q25 and MiXCR, TCRdb reprocessed the public reads and kept productive beta chains. Each entry merges the rows of one CDR3 protein and shows their most common DNA and genes. The V and J calls were determined by TCRdb, not by the authors. Counted in this sample were 15,000 or so distinct CDR3 sequences; about 30% of them appeared once. The ten most abundant clones make up roughly 5.4% of the sample.

The paper as a whole reports these results and caveats: Within a patient, identical dominant CDR3B clonotypes were found to recur across loci, yet unique high-frequency clones were also harbored in different tumor locations. A moderate positive correlation (R 0.3 to 0.35), which was statistically significant, linked local T-cell repertoire clonality to local tumor mutational burden. Individual patients mostly had different high-frequency TCR beta clonotypes.

A note on this clonotype: Its cognate antigen has yet to be identified. Per-base qualities were not stored, and no clone one base away is much larger.

The TCR sequence derives from a man aged 35-49 years with non-small cell lung cancer. Sequencing was done on a sample of lung tumor tissue. Here the chain combines TRBV10-3 and TRBJ2-2; the D gene is possibly TRBD2, with 6 bases matching. In nucleotides, the sequence is TGTGCCATCAAGGACGGGAGCGCGAACACCGGGGAGCTGTTTTTT. Protein translation: CAIKDGSANTGELFF.